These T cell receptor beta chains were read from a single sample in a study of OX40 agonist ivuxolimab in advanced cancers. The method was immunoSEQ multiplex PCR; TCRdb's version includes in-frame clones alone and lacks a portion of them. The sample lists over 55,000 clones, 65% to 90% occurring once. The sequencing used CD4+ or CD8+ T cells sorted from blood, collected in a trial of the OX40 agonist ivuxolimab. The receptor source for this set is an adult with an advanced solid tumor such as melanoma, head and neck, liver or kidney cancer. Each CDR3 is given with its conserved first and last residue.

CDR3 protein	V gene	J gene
CASQLQGGNQPQHF	TRBV6-1	TRBJ1-5
CASSGAPGQGNPRSPLHF	TRBV6-1	TRBJ1-6
CASSPSQGNYEQYF	TRBV18	TRBJ2-7
CASSSERGASTDTQYF	TRBV9	TRBJ2-3
CASTPSGLAGGSSTDTQYF	TRBV19	TRBJ2-3
CADTLEANNEQFF	TRBV5-5	TRBJ2-1
CASSPSQWGDEQFF	TRBV18	TRBJ2-1
CASSEASGQGYEQYF	TRBV2	TRBJ2-7
CASSVPGRPYEQYF	TRBV9	TRBJ2-7
CASSDRGNSPLHF	TRBV27	TRBJ1-6
CASSLEARSNEKLFF	TRBV5-1	TRBJ1-4
CASVKGGVYNEQFF	TRBV5-4	TRBJ2-1
CASGQGTEAFF	TRBV6-5	TRBJ1-1
CASSQGTGYPYEQYF	TRBV5-1	TRBJ2-7
CASSIRFSDRGNQPQHF	TRBV19	TRBJ1-5
CASRSAGYGYTF	TRBV28	TRBJ1-2
CASSIQGGDTEAFF	TRBV19	TRBJ1-1
CASRRTGGLKETQYF	TRBV10-2	TRBJ2-5
CASSPLGQGAGVGTEAFF	TRBV18	TRBJ1-1
CASSSGRTSGGINEQFF	TRBV7-3	TRBJ2-1
CASRQRGEVSGYTF	TRBV28	TRBJ1-2
CASTSPGAFYNEQFF	TRBV6-1	TRBJ2-1
CASSPGLAGFSYEQYF	TRBV4-1	TRBJ2-7
CASRYQETQYF	TRBV5-6	TRBJ2-5
CASRSTGHSGNTIYF	TRBV6-5	TRBJ1-3
CASRRGRADNSPLHF	TRBV28	TRBJ1-6
CASSLWLLSSYNSPLHF	TRBV7-8	TRBJ1-6
CASSYQGDYGYTF	TRBV11-1	TRBJ1-2
CASSLNLDSEQFF	TRBV18	TRBJ2-1
CASSNRVGYTF	TRBV18	TRBJ1-2
CASSLEGQGFNEQYF	TRBV5-1	TRBJ2-7
CASSILMGTTNYGYTF	TRBV19	TRBJ1-2
CASSIGQGAAYEQYF	TRBV19	TRBJ2-7
CASSLSGDPQETQYF	TRBV11-3	TRBJ2-5
CASSIESRLDNSPLHF	TRBV19	TRBJ1-6
CASSPNTGINYGYTF	TRBV28	TRBJ1-2
CASSLSGFGVEQYF	TRBV28	TRBJ2-7
CATSSPSRLNYEQYF	TRBV15	TRBJ2-7
CASSAFAARGETDTQYF	TRBV19	TRBJ2-3
CSAYVRGGYTF	TRBV29-1	TRBJ1-2
CASSLVAGGRYNEQFF	TRBV7-2	TRBJ2-1
CSVLVRGQGGEQYF	TRBV29-1	TRBJ2-7
CASSQDTKAGELFF	TRBV4-2	TRBJ2-2
CASSSADRPREQYF	TRBV27	TRBJ2-7
CASSLDPSGGNEQFF	TRBV7-7	TRBJ2-1
CASSPTGNFYGYTF	TRBV11-2	TRBJ1-2
CASGTGGINDEQYF	TRBV7-9	TRBJ2-7
CASSVAGEGSYTF	TRBV9	TRBJ1-2
CASSQDIGTGELFF	TRBV14	TRBJ2-2
CATSREMRPTTNEKLFF	TRBV15	TRBJ1-4
CASSPGDRAGYTF	TRBV28	TRBJ1-2
CASSLEGSGANVLTF	TRBV5-1	TRBJ2-6
CASSTRQGENYGYAF	TRBV7-2	TRBJ1-2